These T cell receptor beta chains were read from a single sample in a study of CXCR3-negative and CXCR3-positive naive CD8 T cells. Following a re-call of the 5' RACE reads, TCRdb has one entry per CDR3 protein and lacks DNA. This listing includes 75,000 to 100,000 distinct CDR3 sequences. What was sequenced was naive CXCR3+ CD8+ T cells from blood. These receptors came from a human donor in good health. Some clones in this sample may be carry-over from other donors' samples. Each CDR3 is given with its conserved first and last residue. Each record gives: V gene, J gene, CDR3 protein.

V: TRBV7-9; J: TRBJ1-1; CDR3: CASSYGPTEAFF
V: TRBV28; J: TRBJ2-1; CDR3: CASSLSPNYNEQFF
V: TRBV5-1; J: TRBJ2-3; CDR3: CASSLEAGDSTDTQYF
V: TRBV27; J: TRBJ1-1; CDR3: CASSLGQGAWDTEAFF
V: TRBV29-1; J: TRBJ2-7; CDR3: CSVHITTGGNDEQYF
V: TRBV13; J: TRBJ1-1; CDR3: CASSLGGQKGTEAFF
V: TRBV20-1; J: TRBJ1-1; CDR3: CSATYSGEAEAFF
V: TRBV30; J: TRBJ2-1; CDR3: CALTSGYYNEQFF
V: TRBV29-1; J: TRBJ2-3; CDR3: CSVVDRVSADTQYF
V: TRBV6-5; J: TRBJ2-3; CDR3: CASSYSSNGDTQYF
V: TRBV4-1; J: TRBJ2-7; CDR3: CASSQGQGNYEQYF
V: TRBV10-3; J: TRBJ1-1; CDR3: CATTTGANTEAFF
V: TRBV7-2; J: TRBJ1-1; CDR3: CASSLSSDTLGTEAFF
V: TRBV29-1; J: TRBJ1-2; CDR3: CSVGGPPDGYGYTF
V: TRBV28; J: TRBJ1-6; CDR3: CASSFPQGSYNSPLHF
V: TRBV14; J: TRBJ1-2; CDR3: CASSQGQGNVYGYTF
V: TRBV14; J: TRBJ2-7; CDR3: CASSQVSIRGEQYF
V: TRBV6-4; J: TRBJ2-1; CDR3: CASSDLLAGEQFF
V: TRBV5-4; J: TRBJ1-1; CDR3: CASSRKTEAFF
V: TRBV7-8; J: TRBJ2-1; CDR3: CASSPKGLAYNEQYF
V: TRBV13; J: TRBJ2-7; CDR3: CASSSRGGLPYEQYF
V: TRBV4-1; J: TRBJ2-1; CDR3: CASSQDLAGGNEQFF
V: TRBV9; J: TRBJ2-2; CDR3: CASTGFTGELFF
V: TRBV11-3; J: TRBJ1-1; CDR3: CASSPPGAGTEAFF
V: TRBV7-2; J: TRBJ2-3; CDR3: CASSFDPRRTTDTQYF
V: TRBV29-1; J: TRBJ1-4; CDR3: CSVSLGTSATNEKLFF
V: TRBV2; J: TRBJ2-1; CDR3: CASSEAGEYYNEQFF
V: TRBV14; J: TRBJ2-4; CDR3: CASSQEVAKNIQYF
V: TRBV4-1; J: TRBJ2-2; CDR3: CASSQTGWELFF
V: TRBV6-5; J: TRBJ2-4; CDR3: CASSLTVWAKNIQYF
V: TRBV7-6; J: TRBJ2-5; CDR3: CASSSPGGVTETQYF
V: TRBV6-6; J: TRBJ2-3; CDR3: CASIGSYGTDTQYF
V: TRBV5-8; J: TRBJ1-1; CDR3: CASSPDNLNEAFF
V: TRBV28; J: TRBJ1-1; CDR3: CASSLTQGPYTEAFF
V: TRBV9; J: TRBJ2-2; CDR3: CASSVSGGRANTGELFF
V: TRBV12-3/TRBV12-4; J: TRBJ1-3; CDR3: CASSSYRQGYSGNTIYF
V: TRBV6-6; J: TRBJ2-1; CDR3: CASSYSLQSVYNEQFF
V: TRBV24-1; J: TRBJ1-2; CDR3: CATSDLNSRYGYTF
V: TRBV27; J: TRBJ1-2; CDR3: CASREGTVYGYTF
V: TRBV4-2; J: TRBJ2-6; CDR3: CASSQEFGLAGANVLTF
V: TRBV29-1; J: TRBJ1-1; CDR3: CSVEGVRSNTEAFF
V: TRBV12-3/TRBV12-4; J: TRBJ1-1; CDR3: CASSPPGGEGTEAFF
V: TRBV5-1; J: TRBJ2-7; CDR3: CASSSSGGSGEQYF
V: TRBV6-2/TRBV6-3; J: TRBJ2-7; CDR3: CASSPARGIYEQYF
V: TRBV6-6; J: TRBJ2-1; CDR3: CASSQPGPSTVGEQFF
V: TRBV20-1; J: TRBJ2-2; CDR3: CSARDSGGLNTGELFF
V: TRBV29-1; J: TRBJ2-7; CDR3: CSVETGDSYEQYF
V: TRBV15; J: TRBJ2-1; CDR3: CATSRYSGGDYNEQFF
V: TRBV7-9; J: TRBJ2-3; CDR3: CASSFRDYPTDTQYF
V: TRBV7-3; J: TRBJ2-1; CDR3: CASNLTVTLAHEQFF
V: TRBV28; J: TRBJ2-1; CDR3: CASSRPFRRYNEQFF
V: TRBV28; J: TRBJ1-2; CDR3: CASSLMQNYGYTF
V: TRBV28; J: TRBJ1-5; CDR3: CASGPDRGGQPQHF
V: TRBV18; J: TRBJ2-7; CDR3: CASSPAGASYEQYF
V: TRBV5-6; J: TRBJ2-7; CDR3: CASSPTRDRVWYEQYF
V: TRBV6-5; J: TRBJ2-1; CDR3: CASSYYATSGRSSYNEQFF